The 17 T cell receptor beta chains in this list originate from one sample, sequenced in a study of shared clonotypes between healthy human individuals. The method was immunoSEQ multiplex PCR; TCRdb's version includes in-frame clones alone and lacks a portion of them. This repertoire shows over a million clones, around 98.5% found once; its top ten account for under 0.45%. Input material: naive CD4+ T cells sorted from blood. Subset specified: CD45RA+ positively selected. All receptors derive from a young man in good health.

The chain combines TRBV9 with TRBJ1-4; D call uncertain. Trimming shortened V by 4 bases and J by 11 bases, and 12 bases separated the two germline ends. In germline, CDR1 is SGDLS, CDR2 YYNGEE. The CDR3 has 12 residues. This chain's CDR3 is CASSIVEGKLFF. The CDR3 DNA reads TGTGCCAGCAGCATAGTCGAGGGTAAACTGTTTTTT.

The chain links TRBV19 to TRBJ2-6; weak D call: TRBD2 (5 bases). Trimming left V 5 bases short and J 1 base short, with 9 bases between. This CDR3 region has 15 residues. The germline V gene encodes CDR1 LNHDA and CDR2 SQIVND (reference sequence). This CDR3 is CASSPRGSGANVLTF. Here the CDR3 DNA reads TGTGCCAGTAGTCCCCGGGGATCTGGGGCCAACGTCCTGACTTTC. Supplemented by reference TRBV19 and TRBJ2-6, the full variable domain reads DGGITQSPKYLFRKEGQNVTLSCEQNLNHDAMYWYRQDPGQGLRLIYYSQIVNDFQKGDIAEGYSVSREKKESFPLTVTSAQKNPTAFYLCASSPRGSGANVLTFGAGSRLTVL.

The rearrangement joins TRBV29-1 to TRBJ2-2; no clear D. Trimming removed 4 bases at V and 0 bases at J, with 9 bases between. CDR3 length equals 14 residues. Germline CDR1 and CDR2: SQVTM and ANQGSEA. CDR3 nucleotide sequence: TGCAGCGTTGGGCTGCCCCCGAACACCGGGGAGCTGTTTTTT. This codes for CSVGLPPNTGELFF.

The chain is built from TRBV7-9 and TRBJ2-5, with 7 nucleotides matching TRBD2. This CDR3 spans 16 amino acids. The junction had 8 bases not matched to a gene; V was cut back by 2 bases and J by 2 bases. The germline V gene encodes CDR1 SEHNR and CDR2 FQNEAQ (reference sequence). The CDR3 sequence: CASSLLPGRQQETQYF. In DNA form, the CDR3 reads TGTGCCAGCAGCTTATTACCCGGGAGGCAACAAGAGACCCAGTACTTC.

This chain links TRBV29-1 with TRBJ2-7, with 7 positions matching TRBD2. The CDR3 covers 16 residues. CDR1 is SQVTM and CDR2 is ANQGSEA in the germline V gene. Germline trimming cut 6 bases from V and 0 bases from J; bases unmatched to any gene: 14. CDR3 loop: CSVKGLAESGSYEQYF. In DNA form, the CDR3 reads TGCAGCGTGAAGGGGCTAGCGGAATCAGGCTCCTACGAGCAGTACTTC.

A word on this clone: Other DNA variants within this sample encode the same CDR3. The V and J genes are TRBV6-5 and TRBJ2-5; a possible D gene is TRBD2 (5 bases). The V gene's germline CDR1 is MNHEY and CDR2 SVGAGI. The V end was cut by 4 bases, the J end by 5 bases, with 5 bases between. The CDR3 covers 11 residues. The DNA for the CDR3 is TGTGCCAGCAGTTGGAGGGAGACCCAGTACTTC. It translates to CASSWRETQYF.

This rearrangement joins TRBV10-3 to TRBJ2-6; D may be TRBD1 (6 bases). Germline CDR1 ENHRY, CDR2 SYGVKD. Trimming took off 7 bases at V and 1 base at J, with 11 bases between the two ends. The CDR3 has 15 residues. CDR3 in amino acids: CAINEQGSGANVLTF. As DNA, the CDR3 is TGTGCCATCAACGAACAGGGTTCTGGGGCCAACGTCCTGACTTTC.

V is TRBV19 and J is TRBJ1-1; D is perhaps TRBD1 (6 bases). This CDR3 has 15 residues. CDR1 LNHDA and CDR2 SQIVND come from the germline V gene (reference sequence). With 2 bases removed from V and 1 base from J, the gap between germline ends came to 11 bases. In nucleotides, the CDR3 is TGTGCCAGTAGTATACGGGGGGGCCCGAACACTGAAGCTTTCTTT. Its translation is CASSIRGGPNTEAFF.

J is TRBJ1-2 and V is TRBV6-6, with 10 bases that match TRBD1. The CDR3 is 15 residues long. Trimming took 0 bases from V and 2 from J; bases not matched to a gene: 0. CDR1 and CDR2 (germline): MNHNY, SVGAGI (reference sequence). DNA of the CDR3: TGTGCCAGCAGTTACTCGGACAGGGGGAACTATGGCTACACCTTC. It specifies CASSYSDRGNYGYTF.

The V call is TRBV12-2, the J call TRBJ2-7. TRBV12-2 represents a pseudogene. The CDR3 has 14 amino acids. The CDR3 sequence: CASRLVLGIYEQYF. CDR3 coding DNA: TGTGCAAGTCGCTTAGTCTTGGGGATTTACGAGCAGTACTTC.

This clone was seen only once. The DNA for the CDR3 is TGTGCCTGGAGTTCAGGGAGGACAGGGCAAACTGAAGCTTTCTTT. Translation: CAWSSGRTGQTEAFF. The chain combines TRBV30 with TRBJ1-1; 8 nucleotides line up with TRBD1. J lost 5 bases, V lost 2 bases, and 10 bases had no gene match. Germline V lookup: CDR1 GTSNPN, CDR2 SVGIG (reference sequence). The CDR3 is 15 amino acids.

This clone was observed a single time. The CDR3 sequence is CSVVDRDKNIQYF. The CDR3 DNA follows: TGCAGCGTTGTGGACAGGGATAAAAACATTCAGTACTTC. The chain is built from TRBV29-1 and TRBJ2-4; 8 nucleotides align to TRBD1. Germline trimming cut 4 bases from V and 4 bases from J; bases unmatched to any gene: 3. This CDR3 has 13 residues. CDR1 and CDR2 from the germline V gene are SQVTM and ANQGSEA.

The chain carries TRBV28 and TRBJ2-7, with D perhaps matching TRBD1 (5 bases). The CDR3 has 12 amino acids. Germline CDR1 is MDHEN and CDR2 is SYDVKM. Trimming shortened V by 6 bases and J by 0 bases, and 6 bases separated the two germline ends. The chain's CDR3 is CASRTDSYEQYF. The CDR3 nucleotides are TGTGCCAGCAGGACAGACTCCTACGAGCAGTACTTC.

This chain uses TRBV18 with TRBJ2-3; 9 bases fit TRBD2. The CDR3 totals 16 residues. V gave up 2 bases and J gave up 2 bases; unmatched junction bases: 5. The germline CDR1 and CDR2 sequences are KGHSH and LQKENI. CDR3 sequence reads: CASSPTASGITDTQYF. The CDR3 DNA follows: TGTGCCAGCTCACCAACGGCTAGCGGGATCACAGATACGCAGTATTTT.

Concerning this clone: A read error may account for a junction end that differs from germline. The chain joins TRBV7-6 to TRBJ2-7, with D perhaps TRBD2 (6 bases). Germline-derived CDR1 and CDR2 are SGHVS and FNYEAQ. This CDR3 is built from 13 residues. The DNA of the CDR3 is TGTGCCGGCAGCTCGTCCGGGAGCTACGAGCAGTACTTC. Residues: CAGSSSGSYEQYF. Full variable domain (missing parts from reference TRBV7-6 and TRBJ2-7): GAGVSQSPRYKVTKRGQDVALRCDPISGHVSLYWYRQALGQGPEFLTYFNYEAQQDKSGLPNDRFSAERPEGSISTLTIQRTEQRDSAMYRCAGSSSGSYEQYFGPGTRLTVT.

The chain combines TRBV7-9 with TRBJ2-5; 8 bases agree with TRBD2. Looked up from germline, CDR1 is SEHNR and CDR2 is FQNEAQ (reference sequence). The CDR3 covers 15 residues. J was trimmed by 5 bases and V by 5 bases; bases with no gene match: 10. CDR3 residues: CASSRPAGVIETQYF. The DNA of the CDR3 is TGTGCCAGCAGCCGCCCAGCGGGAGTAATTGAGACCCAGTACTTC. Full variable domain (missing parts from reference TRBV7-9 and TRBJ2-5): DTGVSQNPRHKITKRGQNVTFRCDPISEHNRLYWYRQTLGQGPEFLTYFQNEAQLEKSRLLSDRFSAERPKGSFSTLEIQRTEQGDSAMYLCASSRPAGVIETQYFGPGTRLLVL.

The genes are TRBV27 and TRBJ1-1; no definite D call. V dropped 4 bases and J dropped 2 bases, with 5 bases sitting between them. The CDR3 loop spans 12 amino acids. Germline loops: CDR1 MNHEY, CDR2 SMNVEV (reference sequence). CDR3 bases: TGTGCCAGCAGTTCGATCAACACTGAAGCTTTCTTT. It encodes CASSSINTEAFF.